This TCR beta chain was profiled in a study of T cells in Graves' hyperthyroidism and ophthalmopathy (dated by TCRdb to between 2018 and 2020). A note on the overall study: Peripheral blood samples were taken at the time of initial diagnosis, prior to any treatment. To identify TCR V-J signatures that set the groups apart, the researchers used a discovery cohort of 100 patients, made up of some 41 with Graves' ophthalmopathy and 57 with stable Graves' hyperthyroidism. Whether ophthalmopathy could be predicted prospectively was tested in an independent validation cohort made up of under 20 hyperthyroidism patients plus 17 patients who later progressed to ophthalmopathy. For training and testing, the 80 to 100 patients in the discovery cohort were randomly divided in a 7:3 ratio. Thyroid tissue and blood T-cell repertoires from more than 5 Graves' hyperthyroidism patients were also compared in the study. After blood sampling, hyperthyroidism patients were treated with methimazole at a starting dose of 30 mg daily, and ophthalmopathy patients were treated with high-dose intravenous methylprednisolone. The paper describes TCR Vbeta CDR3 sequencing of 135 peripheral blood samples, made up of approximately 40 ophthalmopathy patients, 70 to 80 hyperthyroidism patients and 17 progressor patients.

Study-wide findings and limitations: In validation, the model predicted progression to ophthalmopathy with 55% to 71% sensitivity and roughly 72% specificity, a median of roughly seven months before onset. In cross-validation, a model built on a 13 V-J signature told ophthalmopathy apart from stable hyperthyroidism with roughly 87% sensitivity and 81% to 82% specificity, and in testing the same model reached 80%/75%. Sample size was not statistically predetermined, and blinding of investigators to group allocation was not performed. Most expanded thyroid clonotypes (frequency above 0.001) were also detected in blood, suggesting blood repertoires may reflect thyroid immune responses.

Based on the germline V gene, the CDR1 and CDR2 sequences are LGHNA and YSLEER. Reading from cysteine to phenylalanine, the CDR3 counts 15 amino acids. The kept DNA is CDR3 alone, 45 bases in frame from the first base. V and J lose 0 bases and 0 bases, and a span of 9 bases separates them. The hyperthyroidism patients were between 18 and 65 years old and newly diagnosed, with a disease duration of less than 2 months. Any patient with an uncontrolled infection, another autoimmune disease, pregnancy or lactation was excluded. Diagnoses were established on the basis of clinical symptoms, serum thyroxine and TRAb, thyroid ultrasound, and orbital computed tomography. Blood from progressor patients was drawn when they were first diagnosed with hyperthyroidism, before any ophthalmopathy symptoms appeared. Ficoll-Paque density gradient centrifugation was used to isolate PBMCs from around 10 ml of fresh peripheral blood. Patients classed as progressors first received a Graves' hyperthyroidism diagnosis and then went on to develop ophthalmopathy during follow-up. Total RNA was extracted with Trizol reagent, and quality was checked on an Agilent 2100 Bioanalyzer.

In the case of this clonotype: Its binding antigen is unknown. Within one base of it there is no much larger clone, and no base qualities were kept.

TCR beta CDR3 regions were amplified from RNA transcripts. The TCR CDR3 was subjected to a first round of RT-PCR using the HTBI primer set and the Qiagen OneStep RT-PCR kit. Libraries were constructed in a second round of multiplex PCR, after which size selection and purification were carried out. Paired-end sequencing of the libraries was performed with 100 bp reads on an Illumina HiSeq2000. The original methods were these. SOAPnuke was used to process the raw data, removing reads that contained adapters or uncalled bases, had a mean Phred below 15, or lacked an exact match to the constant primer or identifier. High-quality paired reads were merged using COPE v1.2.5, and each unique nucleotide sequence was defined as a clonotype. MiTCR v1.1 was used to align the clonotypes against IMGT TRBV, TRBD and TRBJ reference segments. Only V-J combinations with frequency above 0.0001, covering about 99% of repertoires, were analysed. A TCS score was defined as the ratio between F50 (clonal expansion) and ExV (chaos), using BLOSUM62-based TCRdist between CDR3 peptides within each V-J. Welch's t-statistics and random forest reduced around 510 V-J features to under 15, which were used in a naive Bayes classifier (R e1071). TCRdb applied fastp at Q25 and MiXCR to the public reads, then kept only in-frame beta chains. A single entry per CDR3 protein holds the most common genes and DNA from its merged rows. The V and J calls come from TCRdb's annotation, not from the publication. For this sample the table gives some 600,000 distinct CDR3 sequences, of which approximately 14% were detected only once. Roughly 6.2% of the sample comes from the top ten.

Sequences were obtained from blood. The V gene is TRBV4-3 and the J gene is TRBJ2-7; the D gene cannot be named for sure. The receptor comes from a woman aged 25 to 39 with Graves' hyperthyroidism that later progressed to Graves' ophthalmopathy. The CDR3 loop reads CASSQERQDSYEQYF. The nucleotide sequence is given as TGCGCCAGCAGCCAAGAAAGGCAGGACTCCTACGAGCAGTACTTC.